Listed here is a single T cell receptor (beta chain). Its antigen is as yet unknown. This specimen belongs to a study of OX40 agonist ivuxolimab in advanced cancers. Across the whole study: Eligibility rules accepted prior anti-PD-1, anti-PD-L1 or anti-CTLA-4 therapy, and 30% to 40% had some. Study-wide results and caveats: Within 6 weeks, CD4+ and CD8+ blood T cells expanded clonally at 0.1 to 3.0 mg/kg.

The CDR3 runs 16 residues. Trimming removed 6 bases from V and 0 bases from J, with 16 bases in between. The germline gives CDR1 MDHEN, CDR2 SYDVKM. Sequencing was performed with immunoSEQ multiplex PCR; in TCRdb, only in-frame clones are kept and a portion is missing. The repertoire holds about 42,000 clones, with 80% to 90% as singletons. The input for sequencing was CD4+ or CD8+ T cells sorted from blood, taken in a trial of the OX40 agonist ivuxolimab. This sequence joins TRBV28 and TRBJ2-3; perhaps TRBD2 as D (7 bases). This sequence originates from an adult with an advanced solid tumor such as melanoma, head and neck, liver or kidney cancer. CDR3 sequence (DNA): TGTGCCAGCAGGGGCGGGGGCCGAAAGAGCACAGATACGCAGTATTTT. Its protein product is CASRGGGRKSTDTQYF.